The entry that follows covers one T cell receptor (beta chain) sequence. Per the authors' pipeline: Reference gene primer amplification in the assay estimated nucleated cell counts. Produced via immunoSEQ multiplex PCR; TCRdb's table is partial and in-frame only. V, J and clone size are taken as reported in that table, and D and trimming were inferred from the DNA itself. The table has 200,000 or so clones, 60% to 80% seen once. This entry belongs to a study of blood T cell repertoires in COVID-19. Study-wide context: Sites in the United States, Italy and Spain provided acute and convalescent COVID-19 samples. The cDNA or gDNA used as material had been derived from T cells, B-cell-depleted T cells, or PBMCs.

CDR1 is MNHEY, CDR2 SVGEGT, per germline. CDR3 length: 15 residues. The V gene end was trimmed by 6 bases and the J gene end by 6 bases; junction bases not matched to a gene: 11. V and J are TRBV6-2 or TRBV6-3 and TRBJ1-1; 9 nucleotides agree with TRBD1. The receptor comes from a man between 60 and 70 years old with active or convalescent COVID-19. Material for sequencing was peripheral blood. CDR3 loop: CASSLLGQGKSEAFF. The CDR3 DNA reads as TGTGCCAGCAGCCTCCTTGGACAGGGGAAGTCTGAAGCTTTCTTT.